Listed below are T cell receptor beta chains from one sample, sequenced in a study of blood T cells in healthy people across ages. TCRdb called the 5' RACE reads again in MiXCR, with one record for every CDR3 protein. The sample carries 700,000 or so distinct CDR3 sequences, roughly 41% recorded once. Sequenced: blood. The receptor source for this set is a man at least 80 years old in good health. The conserved cysteine and the conserved F or W are not part of the CDR3 here. The order of the fields is clone size, V gene, CDR3 protein. Size tells how often a clone was seen (once, few, many) or the class of an expanded clone, and some rows leave it out.

>-|TRBV12-3/TRBV12-4
ASSLRTGESSYEQY
>-|TRBV7-2
ASSASGRADTQY
>-|TRBV2
ASKSTGELF
>-|TRBV7-8
ASSPAGVGEKLF
>-|TRBV7-2
ASSLDRISGYT
>-|TRBV20-1
SASRQTSSGNQPQH
>-|TRBV7-2
ASLGQGVGETQY
>-|TRBV9
ASSVVPGVVQETQY
>-|TRBV19
ASSSTSGAGGVNEQY
>-|TRBV20-1
SASKADTQY
>few|TRBV4-2
ASSQFSGGSTDTQY
>few|TRBV20-1
SAREGQPYSGANVLT
>-|TRBV28
ASSFGGTSDTQY
>-|TRBV6-6
ASSYSETGSGGYT
>few|TRBV25-1
ASSGPPQPNEQF
>-|TRBV29-1
SVAGTGSIGYT
>-|TRBV7-3
ASSLIAGNTGELF
>-|TRBV20-1
SAITTTGYGYT
>-|TRBV20-1
SARGNTGNEQF
>-|TRBV20-1
SANQGLQNGEQF
>-|TRBV6-2/TRBV6-3
ASSYRDFLRDTQY
>-|TRBV4-2
ASSQDIGVGDT
>-|TRBV7-2
ASSLLARHEQY
>-|TRBV5-8
ASSLYSAGRTGELF